This T cell receptor beta chain stems from a study of blood T cell repertoires in COVID-19. Within 2 weeks before study entry, exposed participants met a COVID-19 case. Here immunoSEQ multiplex PCR was the method, and the copy in TCRdb shows in-frame clones only, minus some. The sample has more than 350,000 clones, around nine tenths seen once. The CDR3 length is 16 residues. Germline V gene sequence: CDR1 LGHDT, CDR2 YNNKEL (reference sequence). The ends were cut back, 4 bases at V and 0 bases at J, with 15 bases in the middle. The chain has TRBV3-1 (or the pseudogene TRBV3-2) and TRBJ1-1; possibly TRBD1 for D (6 bases). The source of this sequence is a woman in her late teens or twenties who had been exposed to COVID-19. Sequencing was done on a sample of PBMCs or T cells enriched from blood (not recorded which). CDR3 nucleotides: TGTGCCAGCAGCCCTAATACAGGGCCCATGAACACTGAAGCTTTCTTT. It yields the protein CASSPNTGPMNTEAFF.